This entry lists 12 T cell receptor beta chains sequenced from one sample in a study of T cells of healthy individuals. TCRdb recomputed calls from the 5' RACE reads with MiXCR, one row per CDR3 protein. The sample has 55,000 to 65,000 distinct CDR3 sequences, about a sixth seen once. These TCRs come from a human donor in good health.

The CDR3 DNA is TGTGCCAGCAGTTTATCTTGGGGGACAGCGATTGAAGAGACCCAGTACTTC. It is translated as CASSLSWGTAIEETQYF. This sequence joins TRBV27 and TRBJ2-5; 7 bases fit TRBD1. CDR3 size: 17 residues. V was pared by 0 bases and J by 3 bases, with 10 bases of the junction left unmatched. CDR1 is MNHEY, CDR2 SMNVEV, per germline (reference sequence).

This clonotype was counted ten times or more. The CDR3 loop reads CASSFSGSTDTQYF. The CDR3 DNA is TGTGCCAGCAGCTTTAGCGGGAGCACAGATACGCAGTATTTT. The chain is built from TRBV7-8 and TRBJ2-3, with TRBD2 identical over 7 bases. Germline trimming cut 3 bases from V and 0 bases from J; bases unmatched to any gene: 0. This CDR3 spans 14 amino acids. Germline loops: CDR1 SGHVS, CDR2 FQNEAQ.

The chain links TRBV7-9 to TRBJ1-1, with TRBD1 matching over 7 bases. With V trimmed by 8 bases and J by 11 bases, 8 bases remained unmatched. Looked up from germline, CDR1 is SEHNR and CDR2 is FQNEAQ (reference sequence). The CDR3 consists of 11 residues. CDR3 DNA: TGTGCCAGCGCTGAGGGGGCCTGGGCTTTCTTT. It codes for CASAEGAWAFF. Based on the CDR3 plus reference TRBV7-9 and TRBJ1-1, the full variable domain is DTGVSQNPRHKITKRGQNVTFRCDPISEHNRLYWYRQTLGQGPEFLTYFQNEAQLEKSRLLSDRFSAERPKGSFSTLEIQRTEQGDSAMYLCASAEGAWAFFGQGTRLTVV.

There are many counts of this clonotype. The gene calls are TRBV12-3 or TRBV12-4 and TRBJ2-7; D may correspond to TRBD1 or TRBD2 (6 bases each). The CDR3 totals 15 residues. Trimming removed 2 bases at V and 7 bases at J, with 18 bases between. The CDR3 sequence is CASSLKVGGGWEQYF. The CDR3 coding sequence is TGTGCCAGCAGTTTAAAGGTGGGGGGCGGATGGGAGCAGTACTTC.

This clonotype was counted at least ten times. The chain recombines TRBV29-1 with TRBJ1-5; possible D gene TRBD1, 5 bases. Germline V gene data show CDR1 as SQVTM and CDR2 as ANQGSEA. V lost 5 bases and J lost 4, with 15 bases in between. CDR3 length equals 14 residues. The CDR3 loop reads CSVRPRVSNQPQHF. CDR3 DNA sequence: TGCAGCGTTCGACCCAGGGTTTCGAATCAGCCCCAGCATTTT.

This clonotype was recorded many times. The CDR3 region is CASSLAGRKTKNIQYF. DNA for the CDR3: TGTGCCAGCAGCTTAGCAGGACGGAAGACCAAAAACATTCAGTACTTC. The chain couples TRBV7-8 to TRBJ2-4; D is unclear. Trimming stripped 0 bases from V and 2 bases from J, with 11 bases between. This CDR3 is built from 16 residues. Germline loops: CDR1 SGHVS, CDR2 FQNEAQ. Complete variable domain (other parts from reference TRBV7-8 and TRBJ2-4): GAGVSQSPRYKVAKRGQDVALRCDPISGHVSLFWYQQALGQGPEFLTYFQNEAQLDKSGLPSDRFFAERPEGSVSTLKIQRTQQEDSAVYLCASSLAGRKTKNIQYFGAGTRLSVL.

The genes are TRBV6-2 or TRBV6-3 and TRBJ2-7; no clear D gene. Trimming took off 0 bases at V and 6 bases at J, with 9 bases between the two ends. CDR3 length: 13 residues. Per germline, CDR1 MNHEY and CDR2 SVGEGT. CDR3 in DNA: TGTGCCAGCAGTTACTCAGGATTGGGCGAGCAGTACTTC. Translating gives CASSYSGLGEQYF.

This clonotype has a handful of counts. The rearrangement links TRBV19 to TRBJ2-3; TRBD2 might be the D (5 bases). This CDR3 has 15 residues. In germline, CDR1 is LNHDA, CDR2 SQIVND (reference sequence). The V gene lost 4 bases and the J gene lost 6 bases, with 17 bases spanning the gap. Here the CDR3 reads CASSTSSSERDTQYF. The CDR3 DNA reads TGTGCCAGTAGTACCTCCTCTTCGGAGCGGGATACGCAGTATTTT.

This sequence joins TRBV7-2 and TRBJ2-3; possibly TRBD2 for D (6 bases). The CDR3 is made up of 15 amino acids. The germline V gene encodes CDR1 SGHTA and CDR2 FQGNSA. V gave up 5 bases and J gave up 0 bases, with 12 bases separating them. CDR3 DNA sequence: TGTGCCAGCAGCCCGGACTACCTTAGCACAGATACGCAGTATTTT. Translation: CASSPDYLSTDTQYF.

This clonotype was observed a few times. The gene calls are TRBV25-1 and TRBJ2-7; D perhaps matches TRBD1 (5 bases). The V and J ends lost 5 bases and 7 bases respectively, with 15 bases between them. The CDR3 sequence is 13 residues long. The germline V gene encodes CDR1 MGHDK and CDR2 SYGVNS. The CDR3 protein is CASSTTVGYEQYF. The CDR3 nucleotides are TGTGCCAGCAGTACGACAGTCGGGTATGAGCAGTACTTC.

This clonotype has just a few counts. The chain couples TRBV6-1 to TRBJ1-1, with D perhaps TRBD1 (6 bases). In germline, CDR1 is MNHNS, CDR2 SASEGT. Trimming pared 6 bases from V and 4 bases from J, leaving 15 bases between. The CDR3 is 14 amino acids. The DNA for the CDR3 is TGTGCCAGCAGGCGAGCAGGGGTGGGCACTGAAGCTTTCTTT. This translates into CASRRAGVGTEAFF.

This clonotype was picked up many times. CDR3 coding DNA: TGCGCCAGCAGCTTGGCCACGGGAGGCACTGAAGCTTTCTTT. Encoded protein: CASSLATGGTEAFF. The chain carries TRBV5-1 and TRBJ1-1; D not resolved. The V gene's germline CDR1 is SGHRS and CDR2 YFSETQ. The CDR3 sequence is 14 residues long. Trimming shortened V by 0 bases and J by 4 bases, and 10 bases separated the two germline ends.